This T cell receptor (beta chain) was identified during a study of cytomegalovirus exposure and HLA in healthy donors. The PCR ran on 60 Vbeta and 13 Jbeta primers. Measured with immunoSEQ multiplex PCR; TCRdb has only the in-frame clones, and not every one. Here the sample spans tens of thousands of clones, approximately 80% being singletons. The V gene's germline CDR1 is DFQATT and CDR2 SNEGSKA (reference sequence). The CDR3 covers 11 residues. What was sequenced was PBMCs. V gene TRBV20-1 combines with J gene TRBJ1-1; D not certain. This receptor was obtained from a man between 45 and 60 years old in good health and CMV-seropositive. The CDR3 DNA sequence: TGCATGGTAAGGAGGCCATCGGAAGCTTTCTTT. Amino acid sequence: CMVRRPSEAFF.